This is a list of T cell receptor beta chains from one sample in a study of preoperative IRX-2 immunotherapy in early breast cancer. Data came from immunoSEQ multiplex PCR; TCRdb stores just in-frame clones and leaves some out. The sample carries fewer than 25,000 clones, 85% to 90% recorded once. This specimen consisted of tumor tissue, obtained after IRX-2 immunotherapy. Every receptor here comes from a human donor with breast cancer. The CDR3 runs from the conserved cysteine through the conserved F or W. Each record gives: clone size, J gene, D gene, CDR3 length, V gene, CDR3 DNA, CDR3 protein. D genes are given only for firm matches. Rows give clone size only sometimes, using once, few, many, or a class for an expanded clone.

NA TRBJ1-5 TRBD1 18 TRBV18 TGTGCCAGCTCAGGACAGGGGATTTCGGGTATAAGCAATCAGCCCCAGCATTTT CASSGQGISGISNQPQHF
NA TRBJ1-1 NA 14 TRBV6-6 TGTGCCAGCAGACCTAAACAGGGTAGCACTGAAGCTTTCTTT CASRPKQGSTEAFF
once TRBJ2-3 NA 15 TRBV6-5 TGTGCCAGCAAGCAAGACATGGCTACCACAGATACGCAGTATTTT CASKQDMATTDTQYF
NA TRBJ1-6 NA 13 TRBV18 TGTGCCAGCTCGGGGGGGCGAGATTCACCCCTCCACTTT CASSGGRDSPLHF
NA TRBJ1-5 NA 14 TRBV6-5 TGTGCCAGCAGTTACTCAGGGGGCAATCAGCCCCAGCATTTT CASSYSGGNQPQHF
NA TRBJ1-3 NA 14 TRBV5-6 TGTGCCAGCAGCTCCCAGGGTTCTGGAAACACCATATATTTT CASSSQGSGNTIYF
NA TRBJ1-1 NA 13 TRBV19 TGTGCCAGTAGTATAACAGGGAAGTGGGAAGCTTTCTTT CASSITGKWEAFF
once TRBJ1-1 NA 15 TRBV27 TGTGCCAGCAGTCCTATACACACCCTGGGGACTGAAGCTTTCTTT CASSPIHTLGTEAFF
NA TRBJ1-2 NA 14 TRBV18 TGTGCCAGCTCACCAAGTCGACAGGACTATGGCTACACCTTC CASSPSRQDYGYTF
NA TRBJ2-6 NA 17 TRBV5-1 TGCGCCAGCAGCCCCGACCAGATTACGTCTGGGGCCAACGTCCTGACTTTC CASSPDQITSGANVLTF
NA TRBJ2-6 NA 18 TRBV9 TGTGCCAGCAGCGTAGGGAGTGGGGGGCGAGCTGGGGCCAACGTCCTGACTTTC CASSVGSGGRAGANVLTF
NA TRBJ2-3 NA 14 TRBV6-1 TGTGCCAGCACCCGGGACTTCTACACAGATACGCAGTATTTT CASTRDFYTDTQYF
NA TRBJ2-7 NA 15 TRBV7-2 TGTGCCAGCAGCTTAATTGGTGCAGGGTTGTACGAGCAGTACTTC CASSLIGAGLYEQYF
once TRBJ1-6 NA 14 TRBV6-6 TGTGCCAGCCATGGGAGCCGTTTCGGTTCACCCCTCCACTTT CASHGSRFGSPLHF
NA TRBJ2-3 NA 15 TRBV11-3 TGTGCCAGCAGCTTAGATCGGGGGCGCACAGATACGCAGTATTTT CASSLDRGRTDTQYF
NA TRBJ2-5 NA 15 TRBV6-1 TGTGCCAGCAGTGCGACCCAGGGGTACCAAGAGACCCAGTACTTC CASSATQGYQETQYF
NA TRBJ1-2 NA 16 TRBV10-3 TGTGCCATCAGTGAGTCGACGGCAGGGCAGGGCTATGGCTACACCTTC CAISESTAGQGYGYTF
NA TRBJ1-2 NA 12 TRBV7-9 TGTGCCAGCACGAGCGGTGACTATGGCTACACCTTC CASTSGDYGYTF
NA TRBJ2-1 NA 13 TRBV10-1 TGCGCCAGCAGTCAGGACGCCTACAATGAGCAGTTCTTC CASSQDAYNEQFF
NA TRBJ1-1 NA 16 TRBV18 TGTGCCAGCTCACCCTCGGGACAATGGGGAGGCACTGAAGCTTTCTTT CASSPSGQWGGTEAFF
NA TRBJ1-3 NA 14 TRBV28 TGTGCCAGCAGGATCGATCTTATTGGAAACACCATATATTTT CASRIDLIGNTIYF
NA TRBJ1-5 NA 13 TRBV5-1 TGCGCCAGCAGCTTTGGACGGGGGCAGCCCCAGCATTTT CASSFGRGQPQHF
once TRBJ1-2 NA 12 TRBV7-8 TGTGCCAGCAGCTTGAGTAACTATGGCTACACCTTC CASSLSNYGYTF
NA TRBJ1-5 NA 13 TRBV28 TGTGCCAGCTCCACAGGGACTCATCAGCCCCAGCATTTT CASSTGTHQPQHF
NA TRBJ1-2 NA 13 TRBV5-4 TGTGCCAGCAGCTTGGCAGGAAGCTATGGCTACACCTTC CASSLAGSYGYTF
NA TRBJ1-5 NA 16 TRBV5-5 TGTGCCAGCAGCTTGGTGCCGCCGTCCAGCAATCAGCCCCAGCATTTT CASSLVPPSSNQPQHF
NA TRBJ1-2 TRBD1 16 TRBV4-1 TGCGCCAGCAGCCAGGGACAGGGGGCACTAAACTATGGCTACACCTTC CASSQGQGALNYGYTF
NA TRBJ1-2 NA 15 TRBV5-1 TGCGCCAGCAGCGCCGGGTGGTCAGGGAACTATGGCTACACCTTC CASSAGWSGNYGYTF
NA TRBJ1-6 TRBD1 15 TRBV11-2 TGTGCCAGCAGCTTAGCGGGACAGGGTGATTCACCCCTCCACTTT CASSLAGQGDSPLHF
NA TRBJ1-2 NA 13 TRBV27 TGTGCCAGCAGTCCACAGGGTAGTAATGGCTACACCTTC CASSPQGSNGYTF
NA TRBJ1-3 TRBD1 16 TRBV5-6 TGTGCCAGCAGCTTCGGGACAGGACGCTCTGGAAACACCATATATTTT CASSFGTGRSGNTIYF
NA TRBJ1-3 TRBD1 13 TRBV27 TGTGCCAGCAGGCCAGGGGGTGGAAACACCATATATTTT CASRPGGGNTIYF
NA TRBJ2-5 TRBD2 18 TRBV4-2 TGTGCCAGCAGCCAAGATCTTAGCGGGGGGGCCCTTCAAGAGACCCAGTACTTC CASSQDLSGGALQETQYF
NA TRBJ1-2 NA 14 TRBV28 TGTGCCAGCAGTGTACAGGGAACTAACTATGGCTACACCTTC CASSVQGTNYGYTF
NA TRBJ1-1 NA 11 TRBV30 TGTGCCTGGATCGGAGATACTGAAGCTTTCTTT CAWIGDTEAFF